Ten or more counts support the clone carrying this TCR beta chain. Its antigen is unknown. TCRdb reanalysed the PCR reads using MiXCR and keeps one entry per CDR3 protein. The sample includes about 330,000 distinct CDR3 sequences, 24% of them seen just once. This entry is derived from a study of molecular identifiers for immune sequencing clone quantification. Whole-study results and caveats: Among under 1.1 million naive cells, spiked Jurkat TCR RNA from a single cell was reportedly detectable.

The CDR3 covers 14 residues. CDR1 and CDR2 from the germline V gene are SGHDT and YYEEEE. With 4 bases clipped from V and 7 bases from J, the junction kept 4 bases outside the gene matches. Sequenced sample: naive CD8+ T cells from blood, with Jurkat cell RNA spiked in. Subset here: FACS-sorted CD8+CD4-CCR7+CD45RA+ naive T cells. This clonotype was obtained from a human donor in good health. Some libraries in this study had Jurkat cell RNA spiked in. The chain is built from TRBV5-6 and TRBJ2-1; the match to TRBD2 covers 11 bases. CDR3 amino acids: CASSPGLAVNEQFF. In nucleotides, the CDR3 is TGTGCCAGCAGCCCGGGACTAGCGGTAAATGAGCAGTTCTTC.